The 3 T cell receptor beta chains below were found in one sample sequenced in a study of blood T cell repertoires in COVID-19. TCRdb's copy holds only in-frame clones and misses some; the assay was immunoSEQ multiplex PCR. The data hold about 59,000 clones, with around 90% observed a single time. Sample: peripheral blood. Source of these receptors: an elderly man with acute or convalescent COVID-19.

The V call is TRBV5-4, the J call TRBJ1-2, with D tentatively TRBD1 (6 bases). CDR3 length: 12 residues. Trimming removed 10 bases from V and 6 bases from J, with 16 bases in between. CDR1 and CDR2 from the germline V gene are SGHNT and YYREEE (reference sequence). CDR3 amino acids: CAVTGGRNGYTF. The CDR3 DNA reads TGTGCCGTCACGGGGGGGCGGAATGGCTACACCTTC.

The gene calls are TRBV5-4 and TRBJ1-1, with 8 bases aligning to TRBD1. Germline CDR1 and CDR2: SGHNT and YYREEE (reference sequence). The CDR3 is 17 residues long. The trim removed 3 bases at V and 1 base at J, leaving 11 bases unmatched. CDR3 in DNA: TGTGCCAGCAGCTGGGGGGCCGGACAGGGTCGGAACACTGAAGCTTTCTTT. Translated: CASSWGAGQGRNTEAFF.

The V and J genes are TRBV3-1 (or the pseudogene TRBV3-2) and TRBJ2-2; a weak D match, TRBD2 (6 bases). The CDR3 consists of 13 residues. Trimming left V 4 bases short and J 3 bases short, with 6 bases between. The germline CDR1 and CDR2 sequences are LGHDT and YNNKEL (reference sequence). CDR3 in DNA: TGTGCCAGCAGCCGGGGGGACACCGGGGAGCTGTTTTTT. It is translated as CASSRGDTGELFF.